A selection of T cell receptor beta chains follows, all from one sample in a study of cytomegalovirus exposure and HLA in healthy donors. Clones were read by immunoSEQ multiplex PCR, and TCRdb kept only the in-frame ones, dropping some. The sample yields over 150,000 clones, about 89% seen once. The sample consisted of PBMCs. These receptors all come from a woman aged 18-30 years in good health and CMV-seropositive. Both conserved end residues are part of each CDR3. D genes are given only for firm matches. Clone size is stated in some rows and not others, as once, few, many or a class when expanded.

CDR3aa,CDR3nt,v_gene,abundance,d_gene,j_gene
CASRLQETQYF,TGTGCCAGCAGGTTACAGGAGACCCAGTACTTC,TRBV7-9,NA,NA,TRBJ2-5
CASSPPGQGLNTEAFF,TGTGCCAGCTCACCACCGGGACAGGGATTGAACACTGAAGCTTTCTTT,TRBV18,once,TRBD1,TRBJ1-1
CASLGAYGYTF,TGCGCCAGCCTCGGAGCCTATGGCTACACCTTC,TRBV4-1,NA,NA,TRBJ1-2
CASRDIGETQYF,TGTGCCAGCAGGGACATCGGTGAGACCCAGTACTTC,TRBV6-5,NA,NA,TRBJ2-5
CASSSAVSGHYEQYF,TGTGCCAGCAGCTCCGCGGTTTCAGGGCACTACGAGCAGTACTTC,TRBV7-9,NA,NA,TRBJ2-7
CASSPNTGEEQYF,TGTGCCAGCAGTCCAAATACAGGGGAAGAGCAGTACTTC,TRBV28,NA,TRBD1,TRBJ2-7
CASSPSGRSYNEQFF,TGTGCCAGCAGTCCCAGCGGGAGATCCTACAATGAGCAGTTCTTC,TRBV7-3,NA,TRBD2,TRBJ2-1
CASSYLRGLAKNIQYF,TGTGCCAGCAGTTACCTCAGGGGGCTAGCCAAAAACATTCAGTACTTC,TRBV6-6,NA,TRBD1,TRBJ2-4
CASSPNPGTPRGNTEAFF,TGTGCCAGCAGCCCAAATCCCGGGACACCCCGAGGGAACACTGAAGCTTTCTTT,TRBV11-2,NA,NA,TRBJ1-1
CASSEPNRGSYTGELFF,TGTGCCAGCAGTGAACCCAACAGGGGCTCCTACACCGGGGAGCTGTTTTTT,TRBV2,NA,TRBD1,TRBJ2-2
CASSIGGGRDTQYF,TGTGCCAGTAGTATAGGGGGGGGGCGAGATACGCAGTATTTT,TRBV19,NA,NA,TRBJ2-3
CASSENGRGSTEAFF,TGTGCCAGCAGCGAGAATGGCAGGGGGAGCACTGAAGCTTTCTTT,TRBV9,NA,TRBD1,TRBJ1-1
CASRPGTRTTGELFF,TGTGCCAGCAGACCCGGGACTAGGACCACCGGGGAGCTGTTTTTT,TRBV28,NA,TRBD2,TRBJ2-2
CASSPGQSYNEQFF,TGCGCCAGCAGCCCTGGACAGTCCTACAATGAGCAGTTCTTC,TRBV5-1,NA,NA,TRBJ2-1
CASSYRVQAETPLHF,TGTGCCAGCAGCTATCGCGTACAGGCGGAAACACCCCTCCACTTT,TRBV5-6,NA,NA,TRBJ1-6
CASRQSSSYEQYF,TGTGCCAGTAGACAGAGTAGCTCCTACGAGCAGTACTTC,TRBV28,NA,NA,TRBJ2-7
CASSSGGGSSEQYF,TGTGCCAGCAGTTCGGGCGGGGGGAGTAGCGAGCAGTACTTC,TRBV2,NA,TRBD2,TRBJ2-7
CASSVGVGGAGAGVNEQYF,TGTGCCAGCAGCGTAGGTGTAGGGGGCGCAGGAGCGGGAGTTAACGAGCAGTACTTC,TRBV9,NA,NA,TRBJ2-7
CASSPRGGAGANVLTF,TGTGCCAGCAGCCCTCGTGGGGGGGCTGGGGCCAACGTCCTGACTTTC,TRBV7-8,NA,TRBD2,TRBJ2-6
CASSPLDTGELFF,TGTGCCAGCTCACCTCTCGACACCGGGGAGCTGTTTTTT,TRBV18,NA,NA,TRBJ2-2
CASSQGTSHTGELFF,TGTGCCAGCAGCCAAGGGACTAGCCACACCGGGGAGCTGTTTTTT,TRBV4-2,NA,TRBD2,TRBJ2-2
CASSTGLAGGLHHTDTQYF,TGCGCCAGCAGCACCGGACTAGCGGGGGGCCTCCACCACACAGATACGCAGTATTTT,TRBV5-1,NA,TRBD2,TRBJ2-3
CASSLAGTDTQYF,TGCGCCAGCAGCTTGGCCGGTACAGATACGCAGTATTTT,TRBV5-1,NA,NA,TRBJ2-3
CASSSEMSGELFF,TGTGCCAGCAGCTCTGAGATGAGCGGGGAGCTGTTTTTT,TRBV7-3,NA,NA,TRBJ2-2
CASSPTSGRPYNEQFF,TGCGCCAGCAGCCCGACTAGCGGGAGGCCCTACAATGAGCAGTTCTTC,TRBV4-1,NA,TRBD2,TRBJ2-1
CASSEGTGPYVSYEQYF,TGCGCCAGCAGCGAAGGGACAGGCCCATACGTCTCCTACGAGCAGTACTTC,TRBV5-1,once,TRBD1,TRBJ2-7
CASSRTGAGANVLTF,TGTGCCAGCAGTCGAACAGGGGCTGGGGCCAACGTCCTGACTTTC,TRBV14,NA,TRBD1,TRBJ2-6
CASRASYEQYF,TGTGCCAGCAGGGCCAGCTACGAGCAGTACTTC,TRBV11-2,NA,NA,TRBJ2-7
CASSRRLAGRGEQFF,TGTGCCAGCAGCCGTAGACTAGCGGGGAGGGGTGAGCAGTTCTTC,TRBV14,NA,TRBD2,TRBJ2-1
CASTHGQDYEQYF,TGTGCCAGCACCCACGGACAGGACTACGAGCAGTACTTC,TRBV2,few,TRBD1,TRBJ2-7
CASSQPWGVSPLHF,TGCGCCAGCAGCCAACCCTGGGGGGTTTCACCCCTCCACTTT,TRBV4-1,NA,NA,TRBJ1-6
CASSRAGGEQYF,TGTGCCAGCAGTAGAGCGGGGGGCGAGCAGTACTTC,TRBV11-3,NA,TRBD2,TRBJ2-7
CASSALAGTVGELFF,TGTGCCAGCAGTGCACTAGCGGGAACGGTCGGGGAGCTGTTTTTT,TRBV6-4,once,TRBD2,TRBJ2-2
CASSESGRYTGELFF,TGCGCCAGCAGTGAGTCCGGCAGGTACACCGGGGAGCTGTTTTTT,TRBV10-1,NA,NA,TRBJ2-2
CASGQVTEAFF,TGTGCCAGCGGACAGGTCACTGAAGCTTTCTTT,TRBV2,NA,TRBD1,TRBJ1-1
CASSLGQGMQKLFF,TGTGCCAGCAGCCTAGGGCAGGGAATGCAAAAACTGTTTTTT,TRBV28,NA,NA,TRBJ1-4
CASSLGLAGSSYNEQFF,TGTGCCAGCAGCTTAGGGTTGGCGGGAAGCTCCTACAATGAGCAGTTCTTC,TRBV7-2,NA,NA,TRBJ2-1
CATSRAGNYEQYF,TGTGCCACCAGCAGAGCCGGGAACTACGAGCAGTACTTC,TRBV15,NA,NA,TRBJ2-7
CASSPWTGFNEKLFF,TGTGCCAGCAGTCCCTGGACAGGGTTTAATGAAAAACTGTTTTTT,TRBV27,NA,TRBD1,TRBJ1-4
CASSKGQGVPYEQYF,TGTGCCAGCAGCAAGGGACAGGGGGTTCCCTACGAGCAGTACTTC,TRBV5-4,NA,TRBD1,TRBJ2-7
CASSQAAGVGNTIYF,TGTGCCAGCAGCCAAGCGGCGGGGGTCGGAAACACCATATATTTT,TRBV4-2,NA,NA,TRBJ1-3
CASSYSQNVDTQYF,TGTGCCAGCAGTTACTCCCAGAATGTAGATACGCAGTATTTT,TRBV6-5,NA,NA,TRBJ2-3
CASSFRPLSNTGELFF,TGTGCCAGCAGCTTCCGCCCACTTTCGAACACCGGGGAGCTGTTTTTT,TRBV7-2,NA,NA,TRBJ2-2
CASRKQGNKSYEQYF,TGTGCCAGCAGGAAACAGGGTAATAAGTCCTACGAGCAGTACTTC,TRBV9,NA,NA,TRBJ2-7
CASSYETSTDTQYF,TGTGCCAGCAGCTACGAGACAAGTACAGATACGCAGTATTTT,TRBV11-1,NA,NA,TRBJ2-3
CASSVQPEIEKLFF,TGTGCCAGCAGTGTCCAACCGGAGATTGAAAAACTGTTTTTT,TRBV6-1,NA,NA,TRBJ1-4
CASSYSIQGNYGYTF,TGCGCCAGCAGCTACTCCATACAGGGGAACTATGGCTACACCTTC,TRBV5-1,NA,TRBD1,TRBJ1-2
CASLGSSGRRSYEQYF,TGTGCCAGTTTGGGCTCGAGCGGGAGACGCTCCTACGAGCAGTACTTC,TRBV28,NA,TRBD2,TRBJ2-7